What follows is one T cell receptor beta chain and its context. Sequencing was performed with immunoSEQ multiplex PCR; in TCRdb, only in-frame clones are kept and a portion is missing. The sample includes about 84,000 clones, more than 70% of them seen just once. The data were taken from a study of blood T cell repertoires in COVID-19. Study-wide background: Specimens from acute and convalescent COVID-19 originated in the United States, Italy and Spain.

The germline V gene encodes CDR1 SGHRS and CDR2 YFSETQ. V lost 7 bases and J 4 bases, leaving 16 bases between the germline ends. The CDR3 spans 14 residues. The V call is TRBV5-1, the J call TRBJ2-3; D is possibly TRBD1 (6 bases). Sequencing was carried out using peripheral blood. This clonotype was obtained from a man older than 75 with active or convalescent COVID-19. The CDR3 sequence is CASRPGAAADTQYF. The CDR3 DNA sequence: TGCGCCAGCCGCCCAGGGGCCGCTGCAGATACGCAGTATTTT.